Below are 22 T cell receptor beta chains sequenced from a single sample in a study of blood T cell repertoires in COVID-19. Profiled with immunoSEQ multiplex PCR; TCRdb holds only in-frame clones, not every one. Among 110,000 or so clones listed, roughly 85% were seen once. The sequenced material came from peripheral blood. The receptors stem from a human donor in a cohort sampled during active COVID-19.

This chain connects TRBV3-1 (or the pseudogene TRBV3-2) to TRBJ1-1; D not resolved. This CDR3 contains 14 residues. Per the germline V gene, CDR1 is LGHDT and CDR2 is YNNKEL (reference sequence). The ends were cut back, 0 bases at V and 6 bases at J, with 11 bases in the middle. DNA of the CDR3: TGTGCCAGCAGCCAAGATTGGCGGGTATCTGAAGCTTTCTTT. Residues: CASSQDWRVSEAFF.

This chain connects TRBV21-1 to TRBJ2-7; TRBD2 was called by the table and not checked on the DNA. TRBV21-1 has pseudogene status. CDR3 length equals 12 residues. This chain's CDR3 is CASSKKSLPQYF. CDR3 in DNA: TGTGCCAGCAGCAAAAAATCCCTCCCGCAGTACTTC.

Here the CDR3 reads CASRGGQGNTEAFF. CDR3 coding DNA: TGTGCCAGCAGGGGTGGACAGGGGAACACTGAAGCTTTCTTT. The J gene is TRBJ1-1, the V gene TRBV5-5, with 8 bases fitting TRBD1. The V segment lost 5 bases and the J segment 1 base; nucleotides outside the gene matches: 4. Germline V gene sequence: CDR1 SGHKS, CDR2 YYEKEE (reference sequence). This CDR3 comprises 14 residues.

The chain joins TRBV10-2 to TRBJ2-7; D possibly corresponds to TRBD1 (5 bases). CDR1 and CDR2 from the germline V gene are WSHSY and SAAADI. V gave up 5 bases and J gave up 7 bases, with 12 bases separating them. This CDR3 contains 12 residues. The CDR3 is CASSTGLREQYF. CDR3 DNA: TGCGCCAGCAGTACAGGCTTGAGAGAGCAGTACTTC.

The chain uses TRBV28 and TRBJ2-1; 12 positions agree with TRBD2. This CDR3 has 17 amino acids. V lost 3 bases, J lost 4 bases, and 7 bases stayed unmatched. Germline V gene sequence: CDR1 MDHEN, CDR2 SYDVKM. CDR3 in amino acids: CASSFGTSGRFYNEQFF. CDR3 DNA: TGTGCCAGCAGTTTCGGGACTAGCGGGCGATTTTACAATGAGCAGTTCTTC.

This chain joins TRBV4-2 and TRBJ2-1, with 10 positions matching TRBD2. The CDR3 contains 16 residues. V shed 2 bases, J shed 2 bases, and the junction held 3 bases outside the gene matches. Germline CDR1 and CDR2: LGHNA and YNFKEQ. The DNA of the CDR3 is TGTGCCAGCAGCCAATCTAGCGGGGGAGCCTACAATGAGCAGTTCTTC. This sequence encodes CASSQSSGGAYNEQFF.

The chain joins TRBV19 to TRBJ1-4; 10 bases fit TRBD1. The V gene's germline CDR1 is LNHDA and CDR2 SQIVND (reference sequence). V shed 5 bases, J shed 7 bases, and the junction held 7 bases outside the gene matches. CDR3 length equals 15 residues. The DNA of the CDR3 is TGTGCCAGTAGTCCCCCGGGACAGGGGACTGAAAAACTGTTTTTT. Its translation is CASSPPGQGTEKLFF. Full variable domain (remainder filled in from reference TRBV19 and TRBJ1-4): DGGITQSPKYLFRKEGQNVTLSCEQNLNHDAMYWYRQDPGQGLRLIYYSQIVNDFQKGDIAEGYSVSREKKESFPLTVTSAQKNPTAFYLCASSPPGQGTEKLFFGSGTQLSVL.

This clone was observed a few times. This chain joins TRBV7-2 and TRBJ2-1; weak D call: TRBD1 (6 bases). Germline V gene sequence: CDR1 SGHTA, CDR2 FQGNSA. CDR3 length: 15 residues. V dropped 1 base and J dropped 4 bases, with 11 bases sitting between them. The CDR3 region has the DNA TGTGCCAGCAGCTTAGAGGTGGGGGCTTACAATGAGCAGTTCTTC. As protein: CASSLEVGAYNEQFF.

The chain joins TRBV3-1 (or the pseudogene TRBV3-2) to TRBJ2-6, with TRBD2 as a possible D gene (6 bases). The CDR3 consists of 15 residues. V was cut by 6 bases and J by 4 bases, with 13 bases left in between. The V gene's germline CDR1 is LGHDT and CDR2 YNNKEL (reference sequence). The CDR3 DNA follows: TGTGCCAGCAGTGGACGCGGGGCAGGGGCCAACGTCCTGACTTTC. Amino acids: CASSGRGAGANVLTF.

The rearrangement uses TRBV9 and TRBJ2-7; 10 nucleotides line up with TRBD1. The V segment lost 4 bases and the J segment 5 bases; nucleotides outside the gene matches: 9. The CDR3 runs 15 residues. Germline V CDR1 and CDR2: SGDLS, YYNGEE. Here the CDR3 DNA reads TGTGCCAGCAGCACGTCGACAGGGGGCGCGGACGAGCAGTACTTC. Its protein product is CASSTSTGGADEQYF.

The chain joins TRBV14 to TRBJ2-1, with 7 bases fitting TRBD1. After removal of 3 bases from V and 2 bases from J, the junction contained 7 bases not matched to a gene. In germline, CDR1 is SGHDN, CDR2 FVKESK. The CDR3 extends over 16 amino acids. The CDR3, as DNA: TGTGCCAGCAGCCACAAAGGGGGCACGCCCTACAATGAGCAGTTCTTC. This gives the protein CASSHKGGTPYNEQFF.

The V gene is TRBV30, the J gene TRBJ1-2; D ambiguous. Trimming left V 2 bases short and J 5 bases short, with 15 bases between. Germline assignment: CDR1 GTSNPN and CDR2 SVGIG (reference sequence). The CDR3 is made up of 14 amino acids. The DNA of the CDR3 is TGTGCCTGGAGTCCGCCGATCCCGGTATATGGCTACACCTTC. It specifies CAWSPPIPVYGYTF.

This clone occurred once. The chain is built from TRBV6-2 or TRBV6-3 and TRBJ2-1; 7 bases agree with TRBD1. The CDR3 has 12 amino acids. The germline V gene has CDR1 MNHEY and CDR2 SVGEGT. V trimming: 1 base; J trimming: 13 bases; junction bases outside the gene matches: 4. For the CDR3, the DNA is TGTGCCAGCAGTTACTTAGGGGGCGGACAGTTCTTC. Protein product: CASSYLGGGQFF.

V and J are TRBV10-3 and TRBJ2-6, with a weak D call TRBD2 (5 bases). Germline loops: CDR1 ENHRY, CDR2 SYGVKD. V dropped 6 bases and J dropped 0 bases, with 9 bases sitting between them. CDR3 length equals 15 residues. The chain's CDR3 is CAISGENSGANVLTF. CDR3 coding DNA: TGTGCCATCAGCGGGGAAAACTCTGGGGCCAACGTCCTGACTTTC.

The chain links TRBV11-3 to TRBJ2-7; 8 bases align to TRBD1. Unmatched junction bases numbered 12, after V lost 5 bases and J lost 6 bases. The CDR3 loop spans 15 amino acids. Germline CDR1 and CDR2: SGHNT and YENEEA. The chain's CDR3 is CASSRSGTGTGEQYF. Written as DNA, the CDR3 is TGTGCCAGCAGCCGAAGCGGTACCGGGACAGGCGAGCAGTACTTC.

The CDR3 sequence is CASSSRQGSTNTEAFF. CDR3 nucleotide sequence: TGTGCCAGCAGCTCTCGACAGGGCAGCACGAACACTGAAGCTTTCTTT. The genes are TRBV5-4 and TRBJ1-1; 7 bases map to TRBD1. CDR1 is SGHNT and CDR2 is YYREEE in the germline V gene (reference sequence). This CDR3 contains 16 residues. V lost 3 bases and J lost 1; bases outside the gene matches: 9.

V usage is TRBV30 and J usage is TRBJ1-1; D is undetermined. Germline CDR1 and CDR2: GTSNPN and SVGIG (reference sequence). Trimming took 5 bases from V and 0 from J, leaving 13 bases between them. This CDR3 has 14 amino acids. The CDR3 DNA reads TGTGCCTGGGCCCGGACTCTCTTGAACACTGAAGCTTTCTTT. Protein product: CAWARTLLNTEAFF. The whole variable domain, remainder taken from reference TRBV30 and TRBJ1-1, is SQTIHQWPATLVQPVGSPLSLECTVEGTSNPNLYWYRQAAGRGLQLLFYSVGIGQISSEVPQNLSASRPQDRQFILSSKKLLLSDSGFYLCAWARTLLNTEAFFGQGTRLTVV.

J is TRBJ2-7 and V is TRBV2, with 8 bases identical to TRBD1. J was trimmed by 2 bases and V by 11 bases; bases with no gene match: 5. The CDR3 extends over 12 amino acids. The germline V gene encodes CDR1 SNHLY and CDR2 FYNNEI. The CDR3 here is CAGDRGPYEQYF. The CDR3 bases are TGTGCCGGAGACAGGGGCCCCTACGAGCAGTACTTC.

The chain links TRBV20-1 to TRBJ2-3, with 10 nucleotides matching TRBD2. CDR1 is DFQATT, CDR2 SNEGSKA, per germline (reference sequence). Germline trimming cut 3 bases from V and 1 base from J; bases unmatched to any gene: 13. The CDR3 sequence is 18 residues long. The CDR3 sequence: CSASLAGARWGGTDTQYF. CDR3 DNA sequence: TGCAGTGCTAGTCTAGCGGGGGCCCGATGGGGCGGCACAGATACGCAGTATTTT.

This chain connects TRBV2 to TRBJ2-7, with TRBD2 matching 12 bases. This CDR3 is built from 15 residues. Germline V gene data show CDR1 as SNHLY and CDR2 as FYNNEI. V shed 6 bases and J 0 bases; nucleotides not matched to a gene: 3. CDR3 sequence reads: CASRLAGGGSYEQYF. The CDR3 region has the DNA TGTGCCAGCAGACTAGCGGGGGGCGGCTCCTACGAGCAGTACTTC. The whole variable domain, remainder taken from reference TRBV2 and TRBJ2-7, is EPEVTQTPSHQVTQMGQEVILRCVPISNHLYFYWYRQILGQKVEFLVSFYNNEISEKSEIFDDQFSVERPDGSNFTLKIRSTKLEDSAMYFCASRLAGGGSYEQYFGPGTRLTVT.

This clone was seen a single time. The chain uses TRBV6-5 and TRBJ2-3; D possibly corresponds to TRBD1 (6 bases). The germline CDR1 and CDR2 sequences are MNHEY and SVGAGI. CDR3 length: 15 residues. V was pared by 0 bases and J by 4 bases, with 11 bases between. CDR3: CASSYSEGVPDTQYF. The CDR3 nucleotides are TGTGCCAGCAGTTACTCTGAGGGGGTCCCAGATACGCAGTATTTT.

The chain uses TRBV28 and TRBJ2-1; TRBD2 matches at 10 bases. This CDR3 has 17 residues. Germline CDR1 reads MDHEN; CDR2 reads SYDVKM. V shed 5 bases and J 1 base; nucleotides not matched to a gene: 8. The DNA of the CDR3 is TGTGCCAGCAGTGGGCGTGAGACTAGCGGGTCCTACAATGAGCAGTTCTTC. This gives the protein CASSGRETSGSYNEQFF. The full variable domain, completed using reference TRBV28 and TRBJ2-1, is DVKVTQSSRYLVKRTGEKVFLECVQDMDHENMFWYRQDPGLGLRLIYFSYDVKMKEKGDIPEGYSVSREKKERFSLILESASTNQTSMYLCASSGRETSGSYNEQFFGPGTRLTVL.